Following are 32 T cell receptor beta chains from one sample sequenced in a study of identical twins. TCRdb reprocessed the 5' RACE reads via MiXCR and lists one record per CDR3 protein. The sample includes around 680,000 distinct CDR3 sequences, 8.6% seen only once; the top ten take 0.8% to 1%. The same data also went into a second study, on yellow fever vaccine responses in identical twins.

What was sequenced was PBMCs. Source of these receptors: a woman younger than 35 in good health.

This chain joins TRBV6-8 and TRBJ1-5; D not certain. The CDR3 contains 16 residues. Germline CDR1 reads MNHGY; CDR2 reads SAAAGT. V was clipped by 2 bases and J by 4 bases, with 15 bases between them. The CDR3 loop is CASSYVAGIRNQPQHF. The CDR3 coding sequence is TGTGCCAGCAGTTACGTCGCGGGGATTCGGAATCAGCCCCAGCATTTT.

This clonotype has ten or more counts. The chain is built from TRBV29-1 and TRBJ2-5; 11 bases are shared with TRBD1. Germline CDR1 is SQVTM and CDR2 is ANQGSEA. The CDR3 sequence is 13 residues long. J was trimmed by 4 bases and V by 7 bases; bases with no gene match: 5. This CDR3 reads CSDLDRGPETQYF. The CDR3 coding sequence is TGCAGCGACTTGGACAGGGGGCCAGAGACCCAGTACTTC.

This clonotype has just a few counts. The chain couples TRBV12-3 or TRBV12-4 to TRBJ2-3; TRBD1 agrees at 7 bases. The trim removed 5 bases at V and 2 bases at J, leaving 4 bases unmatched. The CDR3 loop spans 14 amino acids. Here the CDR3 reads CASSRTGDTDTQYF. In DNA, the CDR3 is TGTGCCAGCAGTCGAACAGGGGACACAGATACGCAGTATTTT.

This clonotype has only a few counts. The chain links TRBV7-8 to TRBJ2-5, with a weak D call TRBD2 (6 bases). V was trimmed by 8 bases and J by 14 bases, leaving 24 bases between them. This CDR3 contains 13 residues. Germline assignment: CDR1 SGHVS and CDR2 FQNEAQ. This CDR3 is CASLKEGSPVEYF. For the CDR3, the DNA is TGTGCCAGCCTTAAGGAGGGGTCCCCGGTGGAATACTTC. Complete variable domain (other parts from reference TRBV7-8 and TRBJ2-5): GAGVSQSPRYKVAKRGQDVALRCDPISGHVSLFWYQQALGQGPEFLTYFQNEAQLDKSGLPSDRFFAERPEGSVSTLKIQRTQQEDSAVYLCASLKEGSPVEYFGPGTRLLVL.

This clonotype was detected once. The chain couples TRBV6-2 or TRBV6-3 to TRBJ2-2; possibly TRBD2 for D (5 bases). Germline CDR1 reads MNHEY; CDR2 reads SVGEGT. Trimming pared 9 bases from V and 6 bases from J, leaving 5 bases between. This CDR3 is built from 10 residues. In DNA, the CDR3 is TGTGCCAGGAGGGCCGGGGAGCTGTTTTTT. This gives the protein CARRAGELFF.

The chain employs TRBV7-9 and TRBJ2-7, with 10 bases fitting TRBD1. After removal of 5 bases from V and 4 bases from J, the junction contained 8 bases not matched to a gene. CDR3 length: 15 residues. The germline gives CDR1 SEHNR, CDR2 FQNEAQ (reference sequence). In DNA form, the CDR3 reads TGTGCCAGCAGCCGCCCGGGACAGGGGATTTACGAGCAGTACTTC. It codes for CASSRPGQGIYEQYF.

This clonotype was seen repeatedly, ten times or more. The chain uses TRBV20-1 and TRBJ2-1, with TRBD1 identical over 8 bases. The CDR3 spans 16 residues. J gave up 0 bases and V 0 bases, and 4 bases lay outside the gene matches. Germline CDR1 reads DFQATT; CDR2 reads SNEGSKA (reference sequence). The CDR3: CSARDRTGSSYNEQFF. For the CDR3, the DNA is TGCAGTGCTAGAGATCGGACAGGGAGCTCCTACAATGAGCAGTTCTTC.

The chain recombines TRBV18 with TRBJ2-1; 9 nucleotides line up with TRBD1. Germline trimming cut 0 bases from V and 6 bases from J; bases unmatched to any gene: 12. There are 18 residues in the CDR3. Germline V CDR1 and CDR2: KGHSH, LQKENI. CDR3 DNA: TGTGCCAGCTCACCACCTCGGACCGGGACAGGGTTTGGCAATGAGCAGTTCTTC. Encoded protein: CASSPPRTGTGFGNEQFF. Complete variable domain (other parts from reference TRBV18 and TRBJ2-1): NAGVMQNPRHLVRRRGQEARLRCSPMKGHSHVYWYRQLPEEGLKFMVYLQKENIIDESGMPKERFSAEFPKEGPSILRIQQVVRGDSAAYFCASSPPRTGTGFGNEQFFGPGTRLTVL.

This clonotype was counted only a few times. Written as DNA, the CDR3 is TGCAGCGCACAGGACCAGAACTACAATGAGCAGTTCTTC. This gives the protein CSAQDQNYNEQFF. The V call is TRBV29-1, the J call TRBJ2-1, with D tentatively TRBD1 (5 bases). This CDR3 spans 13 amino acids. Trimming left V 7 bases short and J 3 bases short, with 13 bases between. Germline CDR1 and CDR2: SQVTM and ANQGSEA.

The chain carries TRBV3-1 and TRBJ2-3; a possible D gene is TRBD1 (5 bases). This CDR3 has 19 amino acids. V was pared by 4 bases and J by 0 bases, with 23 bases between. The germline gives CDR1 LGHDT, CDR2 YNNKEL (reference sequence). The CDR3 spells CASSPRTPKTPLSTDTQYF. Written as DNA, the CDR3 is TGTGCCAGCAGCCCAAGGACACCAAAGACACCCCTTAGCACAGATACGCAGTATTTT.

The chain employs TRBV25-1 and TRBJ1-2; a possible D gene is TRBD1 (5 bases). Germline V gene sequence: CDR1 MGHDK, CDR2 SYGVNS. The CDR3 extends over 14 amino acids. The V end was cut by 2 bases, the J end by 5 bases, with 12 bases between. As DNA, the CDR3 is TGTGCCAGCAGTGAAGTTGAAAGGGGATATGGCTACACCTTC. It translates to CASSEVERGYGYTF.

There are many counts of this clonotype. The chain is built from TRBV24-1 and TRBJ1-2; the D is unclear. Germline V CDR1 and CDR2: KGHDR, SFDVKD. The CDR3 covers 12 residues. Trimming pared 4 bases from V and 5 bases from J, leaving 7 bases between. CDR3 in DNA: TGTGCCACCAGTGAATCGTCGTATGGCTACACCTTC. Translation gives CATSESSYGYTF.

This clonotype has at least ten counts. The chain links TRBV20-1 to TRBJ2-1, with 10 bases that match TRBD1. This CDR3 has 14 amino acids. The germline V gene encodes CDR1 DFQATT and CDR2 SNEGSKA (reference sequence). V was pared by 4 bases and J by 2 bases, with 2 bases of the junction left unmatched. CDR3 residues: CSATGQGAYNEQFF. The CDR3 coding sequence is TGCAGTGCTACAGGACAGGGGGCCTACAATGAGCAGTTCTTC.

This clonotype was recorded many times. The rearrangement joins TRBV2 to TRBJ2-4; D call uncertain. V was pared by 3 bases and J by 14 bases, with 8 bases between. CDR3 length: 10 amino acids. CDR1 and CDR2 (germline): SNHLY, FYNNEI. This CDR3 reads CASSDGIKYF. CDR3 coding DNA: TGTGCCAGCAGTGACGGAATTAAGTACTTC. Supplemented by reference TRBV2 and TRBJ2-4, the full variable domain reads EPEVTQTPSHQVTQMGQEVILRCVPISNHLYFYWYRQILGQKVEFLVSFYNNEISEKSEIFDDQFSVERPDGSNFTLKIRSTKLEDSAMYFCASSDGIKYFGAGTRLSVL.

This chain uses TRBV6-2 or TRBV6-3 with TRBJ1-1, with 7 bases identical to TRBD1. The germline CDR1 and CDR2 sequences are MNHEY and SVGEGT. The trim removed 4 bases at V and 1 base at J, leaving 3 bases unmatched. The CDR3 contains 14 residues. CDR3 protein: CASSSGTENTEAFF. The CDR3 DNA reads TGTGCCAGCAGTTCGGGGACAGAGAACACTGAAGCTTTCTTT.

The V call is TRBV29-1, the J call TRBJ1-2; unclear D gene. The V end lost 0 bases, the J end lost 6 bases, and 14 bases lay between the germline ends. The CDR3 is 14 residues long. From germline, CDR1 is SQVTM and CDR2 ANQGSEA. The CDR3 region is CSVEDRLSPDGYTF. CDR3 sequence (DNA): TGCAGCGTTGAAGATCGGTTGAGCCCGGATGGCTACACCTTC.

This clonotype was counted only a few times. The gene calls are TRBV29-1 and TRBJ2-2; D is perhaps TRBD1 (6 bases). The V end lost 2 bases, the J end lost 1 base, and 11 bases lay between the germline ends. Germline V gene sequence: CDR1 SQVTM, CDR2 ANQGSEA. The CDR3 has 15 residues. CDR3 amino acids: CSVESGERNTGELFF. DNA of the CDR3: TGCAGCGTTGAATCAGGGGAGAGGAACACCGGGGAGCTGTTTTTT.

Only a few counts were recorded for this clonotype. CDR3 nucleotides: TGTGCCAGCAGCTTAGGGGGGAGTGGGCCCTACGAGCAGTACTTC. This encodes CASSLGGSGPYEQYF. The genes are TRBV7-6 and TRBJ2-7, with D possibly called TRBD1 or TRBD2 (5 bases each). The CDR3 consists of 15 residues. Germline loops: CDR1 SGHVS, CDR2 FNYEAQ. Trimming left V 1 base short and J 2 bases short, with 12 bases between.

This clonotype came up a few times. The genes are TRBV14 and TRBJ2-3; D call uncertain. The germline V and J ends were trimmed by 1 base and 1 base, with 12 bases remaining between them. CDR1 SGHDN and CDR2 FVKESK come from the germline V gene. The CDR3 is made up of 16 amino acids. The CDR3 reads CASSQALGFRTDTQYF. The CDR3 nucleotides read TGTGCCAGCAGCCAAGCCCTTGGTTTCCGCACAGATACGCAGTATTTT.

This clonotype was detected many times. The chain carries TRBV7-3 and TRBJ2-2; TRBD1 agrees at 7 bases. The CDR3 has 15 amino acids. Germline V gene lookup returns CDR1 SGHTA and CDR2 FQGTGA. V shed 5 bases, J shed 1 base, and the junction held 4 bases outside the gene matches. CDR3 in amino acids: CASSRGTVNTGELFF. CDR3 nucleotides: TGTGCCAGCAGCAGAGGGACAGTGAACACCGGGGAGCTGTTTTTT. The variable domain in full, with the rest retrieved from reference TRBV7-3 and TRBJ2-2, is GAGVSQTPSNKVTEKGKYVELRCDPISGHTALYWYRQSLGQGPEFLIYFQGTGAADDSGLPNDRFFAVRPEGSVSTLKIQRTERGDSAVYLCASSRGTVNTGELFFGEGSRLTVL.

This chain links TRBV20-1 with TRBJ2-5; D may be TRBD2 (6 bases). V lost 0 bases to trimming and J lost 4 bases, with 12 bases between them. CDR3 size: 14 residues. Germline-derived CDR1 and CDR2 are DFQATT and SNEGSKA (reference sequence). Here the CDR3 reads CSARDRLARETQYF. The CDR3 DNA reads TGCAGTGCTAGAGATCGGCTAGCGCGAGAGACCCAGTACTTC.

This chain connects TRBV12-3 or TRBV12-4 to TRBJ1-4, with 7 bases matching TRBD1. The CDR3 spans 14 residues. With V trimmed by 5 bases and J by 8 bases, 8 bases remained unmatched. As DNA, the CDR3 is TGTGCCAGCAGTACTAGACAGGGAGGAGAAAAACTGTTTTTT. The encoded protein is CASSTRQGGEKLFF.

This clonotype was detected many times. CDR3 region: CSVASGMNWGSQYEQYF. The CDR3, as DNA: TGCAGCGTTGCCAGCGGGATGAACTGGGGGTCCCAATACGAGCAGTACTTC. This sequence joins TRBV29-1 and TRBJ2-7; 7 bases line up with TRBD2. The CDR3 sequence is 17 residues long. Trimming removed 4 bases from V and 4 bases from J; junction bases left unmatched: 19. Germline V gene sequence: CDR1 SQVTM, CDR2 ANQGSEA.

This clonotype was recorded a few times. The genes are TRBV6-1 and TRBJ2-7; D perhaps matches TRBD2 (6 bases). Per germline, CDR1 MNHNS and CDR2 SASEGT. The CDR3 is 14 residues long. The germline V and J ends were trimmed by 9 bases and 4 bases, with 19 bases remaining between them. The CDR3 DNA reads TGTGCCAGTCGAATGTCGAGCGGACTATACGAGCAGTACTTC. Protein product: CASRMSSGLYEQYF.

J is TRBJ1-4 and V is TRBV28, with a weak D call TRBD1 (6 bases). Germline-derived CDR1 and CDR2 are MDHEN and SYDVKM. The CDR3 contains 15 residues. Trimming left V 6 bases short and J 3 bases short, with 14 bases between. CDR3 residues: CASSFQGPANEKLFF. The CDR3 DNA follows: TGTGCCAGCAGCTTTCAGGGGCCCGCTAATGAAAAACTGTTTTTT. The complete variable domain, with remaining parts taken from reference TRBV28 and TRBJ1-4, reads DVKVTQSSRYLVKRTGEKVFLECVQDMDHENMFWYRQDPGLGLRLIYFSYDVKMKEKGDIPEGYSVSREKKERFSLILESASTNQTSMYLCASSFQGPANEKLFFGSGTQLSVL.

This clonotype appeared many times. J is TRBJ2-3 and V is TRBV29-1; 7 bases agree with TRBD2. The CDR3 has 16 residues. Germline values: CDR1 SQVTM, CDR2 ANQGSEA. The junction had 8 bases not matched to a gene; V was cut back by 2 bases and J by 0 bases. The CDR3 spells CSVENLSSGSTDTQYF. CDR3 sequence (DNA): TGCAGCGTTGAAAATCTGTCTAGCGGTAGCACAGATACGCAGTATTTT.

In this sample, this clonotype turned up a few times. The chain is built from TRBV5-1 and TRBJ2-5; D call uncertain. The V end was cut by 1 base, the J end by 2 bases, with 12 bases between. The CDR3 totals 15 residues. Germline CDR1 SGHRS, CDR2 YFSETQ. As DNA, the CDR3 is TGCGCCAGCAGCTTGCGGGCCCAAACACAAGAGACCCAGTACTTC. Encoded protein: CASSLRAQTQETQYF.

This clonotype was picked up a small number of times. The chain links TRBV11-2 to TRBJ2-1; 8 positions match TRBD2. Losses at the gene ends were 8 bases for V and 4 bases for J; bases not matched to a gene: 13. The germline gives CDR1 SGHAT, CDR2 FQNNGV. The CDR3 is 16 residues long. The CDR3 loop reads CASVASGLSIYNEQFF. The CDR3 nucleotides read TGTGCCAGCGTGGCTAGCGGGCTAAGTATTTACAATGAGCAGTTCTTC.

The chain has TRBV6-1 and TRBJ2-2, with 11 positions matching TRBD1. The CDR3 consists of 15 residues. Germline V gene data show CDR1 as MNHNS and CDR2 as SASEGT. V dropped 6 bases and J dropped 6; count of bases not matched to a gene: 6. The CDR3 nucleotides are TGTGCCAGCAGGAACGGACAGGGGGCGGCCGGGGAGCTGTTTTTT. Protein: CASRNGQGAAGELFF.

This clonotype was observed a few times. V and J are TRBV5-5 and TRBJ2-7; D is tentatively TRBD1 or TRBD2 (5 bases each). Germline V gives CDR1 SGHKS, CDR2 YYEKEE (reference sequence). V lost 4 bases and J 0 bases, leaving 14 bases between the germline ends. CDR3 length: 15 residues. CDR3 in amino acids: CASSPSRGSSYEQYF. The CDR3 DNA reads TGTGCCAGCAGCCCATCGAGGGGTAGCTCCTACGAGCAGTACTTC.

Ten or more counts support this clonotype. The CDR3: CASSQELAGGREQYF. The CDR3 DNA follows: TGCGCCAGCAGCCAAGAACTAGCGGGAGGACGCGAGCAGTACTTC. This chain uses TRBV4-3 with TRBJ2-7, with 12 nucleotides matching TRBD2. The CDR3 sequence is 15 residues long. Germline CDR1 reads LGHNA; CDR2 reads YSLEER. V lost 0 bases and J lost 6; bases outside the gene matches: 3.

This clonotype has more than one count but fewer than ten. The CDR3 region is CASRLRDNQETQYF. The CDR3 nucleotides read TGTGCCAGCAGGCTCCGGGACAATCAAGAGACCCAGTACTTC. The chain links TRBV12-3 or TRBV12-4 to TRBJ2-5; tentatively, D is TRBD1 (6 bases). With 6 bases removed from V and 2 bases from J, the gap between germline ends came to 13 bases. This CDR3 is built from 14 residues.